These 21 T cell receptor beta chains originate from one sample sequenced in a study of metastatic and nonmetastatic thyroid tumors. TCRdb re-called clones from the PCR reads using MiXCR. The table has tens of thousands of clones, 17% seen once. The entire patient cohort was treatment-naive prior to thyroid surgery. The sequenced sample consisted of tumor tissue. The source of these receptors is a female donor with papillary thyroid cancer or a benign thyroid nodule (not recorded which). Some clones in this sample may be carry-over from other donors' samples.

There are many counts of this clone. The chain recombines TRBV10-2 with TRBJ2-1; 8 bases are a match to TRBD2. V was clipped by 6 bases and J by 4 bases; unmatched bases: 11. Germline assignment: CDR1 WSHSY and CDR2 SAAADI. The CDR3 is 16 residues long. In nucleotides, the CDR3 is TGCGCCAGCAGCCACGGGGGGGCGGGAAGGTACAATGAGCAGTTCTTC. Translation: CASSHGGAGRYNEQFF.

The sample holds many counts of this clone. Sequence at one end of the junction differs from germline and may be a read error. V and J are TRBV5-1 and TRBJ2-5; 12 nucleotides line up with TRBD2. Germline assignment: CDR1 SGHRS and CDR2 YFSETQ. CDR3 length: 17 amino acids. As DNA, the CDR3 is TGCGCCGGCAGCGCAGGACTAGCGGGGACCCCGAGCGAGACCCAGTACTTC. This sequence encodes CAGSAGLAGTPSETQYF.

This clone was seen ten or more times. J is TRBJ2-6 and V is TRBV27, with 7 bases lining up with TRBD1. The junction had 6 bases not matched to a gene; V was cut back by 6 bases and J by 1 base. Germline lookup yields CDR1 MNHEY and CDR2 SMNVEV (reference sequence). The CDR3 contains 16 residues. This CDR3 reads CASRGIRGSGANVLTF. The DNA of the CDR3 is TGTGCCAGCAGAGGGATCAGGGGGTCTGGGGCCAACGTCCTGACTTTC.

This clone was observed a handful of times. Being one base from a much bigger clone, this may be a read error. In the same sample, other DNA sequences code for this CDR3. The V call is TRBV12-3 or TRBV12-4, the J call TRBJ1-2; no clear D. Trimming removed 5 bases from V and 4 bases from J, with 17 bases in between. CDR3 size: 15 residues. The CDR3 sequence is CASSRGGLLGYGYTF. For the CDR3, the DNA is TGTGCCAGCAGTCGGGGTGGGCTCCTCGGCTATGGCTACACCTTC.

This chain connects TRBV27 to TRBJ2-7; 14 positions match TRBD2. CDR3 size: 15 residues. Looked up from germline, CDR1 is MNHEY and CDR2 is SMNVEV (reference sequence). J was trimmed by 11 bases and V by 2 bases; bases with no gene match: 8. CDR3 sequence reads: CASSLTGLAGGEKYF. CDR3 coding DNA: TGTGCCAGCAGTTTAACCGGACTAGCGGGAGGAGAGAAGTACTTC.

There are many counts of this clone. The chain is built from TRBV5-1 and TRBJ1-2; TRBD1 might be the D (5 bases). Deletions cut 0 bases from V and 6 bases from J, with 12 bases between. Germline V lookup: CDR1 SGHRS, CDR2 YFSETQ. This CDR3 has 14 residues. CDR3 sequence reads: CASSLGPGEDGYTF. DNA for the CDR3: TGCGCCAGCAGCTTGGGTCCGGGGGAGGATGGCTACACCTTC. The full variable domain, its missing parts supplied by reference TRBV5-1 and TRBJ1-2, is KAGVTQTPRYLIKTRGQQVTLSCSPISGHRSVSWYQQTPGQGLQFLFEYFSETQRNKGNFPGRFSGRQFSNSRSEMNVSTLELGDSALYLCASSLGPGEDGYTFGSGTRLTVV.

This clone was found many times. V and J are TRBV3-1 and TRBJ2-5; the D is unclear. From germline, CDR1 is LGHDT and CDR2 YNNKEL (reference sequence). V was shortened by 5 bases and J by 3 bases, with 10 bases between the two germline ends. The CDR3 consists of 13 residues. CDR3: CASSKTRKETQYF. DNA of the CDR3: TGTGCCAGCAGCAAGACGCGGAAAGAGACCCAGTACTTC.

The chain couples TRBV5-6 to TRBJ1-2; the match to TRBD1 covers 9 bases. The germline gives CDR1 SGHDT, CDR2 YYEEEE. Trimming removed 4 bases from V and 5 bases from J; junction bases left unmatched: 3. The CDR3 contains 13 residues. The CDR3 sequence: CASSLDRGYGYTF. The CDR3 DNA sequence: TGTGCCAGCAGCCTCGACAGGGGGTATGGCTACACCTTC.

By share, this clone ranks as medium-sized. The chain carries TRBV19 and TRBJ2-1, with 7 bases fitting TRBD2. Germline assignment: CDR1 LNHDA and CDR2 SQIVND (reference sequence). Losses at the gene ends were 5 bases for V and 7 bases for J; bases not matched to a gene: 5. CDR3 length: 13 amino acids. CDR3 sequence reads: CASSFGGVNEQFF. CDR3 DNA: TGTGCCAGTAGTTTTGGGGGGGTAAATGAGCAGTTCTTC.

This clone was found many times. The chain combines TRBV4-1 with TRBJ2-2, with 15 bases that match TRBD2. The junction had 5 bases not matched to a gene; V was cut back by 2 bases and J by 4 bases. Germline V gene sequence: CDR1 MGHRA, CDR2 YSYEKL. The CDR3 length is 18 residues. CDR3 in DNA: TGCGCCAGCAGCCAACCGGGACTAGCGGGAGGAATCACCGGGGAGCTGTTTTTT. It encodes CASSQPGLAGGITGELFF.

With regard to this clone: An end of the junction does not agree with germline; a read error may underlie this. The CDR3 DNA is TGTGCCATCAGCCATTGGGTGAGGGCCCTCGAGCAGTACTTC. It is translated as CAISHWVRALEQYF. The J gene is TRBJ2-7, the V gene TRBV3-1; tentatively, D is TRBD2 (5 bases). The length of the CDR3 is 14 residues. Germline assignment: CDR1 LGHDT and CDR2 YNNKEL (reference sequence).

This clone was counted between two and nine times. V and J are TRBV11-1 and TRBJ2-2, with 7 bases fitting TRBD1. The trim removed 4 bases at V and 4 bases at J, leaving 9 bases unmatched. The CDR3 contains 16 residues. Germline CDR1 reads SGHAT; CDR2 reads FQDESV (reference sequence). CDR3 DNA sequence: TGTGCCAGCAGCTACCCACCAGGGGGTCGCACCGGGGAGCTGTTTTTT. It translates to CASSYPPGGRTGELFF.

V gene TRBV5-1 combines with J gene TRBJ1-2; D is perhaps TRBD1 (6 bases). This CDR3 contains 15 residues. Trimming cost V 0 bases and J 4 bases, with 13 bases left between them. CDR1 is SGHRS and CDR2 is YFSETQ in the germline V gene. The CDR3 sequence is CASSLVGGGSYGYTF. CDR3 sequence (DNA): TGCGCCAGCAGCTTGGTGGGGGGCGGAAGCTATGGCTACACCTTC.

This clone has a count of ten or more. This sequence joins TRBV7-9 and TRBJ2-1, with D possibly being TRBD2 (5 bases). CDR3 size: 15 residues. Trimming shortened V by 1 base and J by 13 bases, and 20 bases separated the two germline ends. From germline, CDR1 is SEHNR and CDR2 FQNEAQ (reference sequence). CDR3 amino acids: CASSLDPGFSMLQFF. CDR3 DNA: TGTGCCAGCAGCTTAGACCCGGGATTCTCAATGTTACAGTTCTTC. The variable domain in full, completed from reference TRBV7-9 and TRBJ2-1, reads DTGVSQNPRHKITKRGQNVTFRCDPISEHNRLYWYRQTLGQGPEFLTYFQNEAQLEKSRLLSDRFSAERPKGSFSTLEIQRTEQGDSAMYLCASSLDPGFSMLQFFGPGTRLTVL.

This clone showed up many times. Other nucleotide sequences from this sample produce the same CDR3. The V call is TRBV19, the J call TRBJ1-2; D is undetermined. In germline, CDR1 is LNHDA, CDR2 SQIVND (reference sequence). The germline V and J ends were trimmed by 1 base and 6 bases, with 15 bases remaining between them. CDR3 length: 15 amino acids. CDR3 amino acids: CASSIGATARNGYTF. The CDR3 DNA follows: TGTGCCAGTAGTATAGGTGCGACGGCGCGAAATGGCTACACCTTC.

There are many counts of this clone. The chain is built from TRBV5-5 and TRBJ2-1, with 11 bases identical to TRBD2. With 1 base clipped from V and 6 bases from J, the junction kept 0 bases outside the gene matches. CDR3 length: 14 amino acids. Germline V lookup: CDR1 SGHKS, CDR2 YYEKEE (reference sequence). CDR3 region: CASSLTSGSNEQFF. CDR3 bases: TGTGCCAGCAGCTTGACTAGCGGGAGCAATGAGCAGTTCTTC.

V and J are TRBV6-1 and TRBJ2-7; a possible D gene is TRBD1 (5 bases). CDR3 length: 15 amino acids. CDR1 is MNHNS, CDR2 SASEGT, per germline. V lost 3 bases, J lost 4 bases, and 16 bases lay in between. CDR3 DNA sequence: TGTGCCAGCAGTGAGGCGCAGGGTGCTGGGTACGAGCAGTACTTC. Amino acid sequence: CASSEAQGAGYEQYF.

In this sample, this clone turned up many times. The CDR3 DNA follows: TGTGCCAGCAGCTTAGCTTTTTCAGGGGATGAGCAGTTCTTC. It translates to CASSLAFSGDEQFF. The chain combines TRBV11-2 with TRBJ2-1; D possibly corresponds to TRBD1 (6 bases). V was clipped by 1 base and J by 8 bases, with 12 bases between them. The CDR3 has 14 residues. CDR1 SGHAT and CDR2 FQNNGV come from the germline V gene.

This clone appeared many times. The V call is TRBV28, the J call TRBJ1-1, with D perhaps TRBD1 (6 bases). The V end lost 2 bases, the J end lost 6 bases, and 13 bases lay between the germline ends. Germline V CDR1 and CDR2: MDHEN, SYDVKM. CDR3 size: 14 residues. The CDR3 region is CASSLGQGKAEAFF. As DNA, the CDR3 is TGTGCCAGCAGTTTAGGTCAGGGGAAGGCTGAAGCTTTCTTT.

This clone came up many times. The rearrangement links TRBV4-3 to TRBJ1-6, with a weak D call TRBD1 (5 bases). CDR3 length: 18 residues. Germline loops: CDR1 LGHNA, CDR2 YSLEER. V lost 4 bases and J 8 bases, leaving 24 bases between the germline ends. The CDR3 here is CASSLLYPPQPQDSPLHF. The CDR3 coding sequence is TGCGCCAGCAGCCTCCTTTATCCTCCTCAGCCACAGGATTCACCCCTCCACTTT.

This clone was recorded at least ten times. The chain uses TRBV6-1 and TRBJ1-5, with D hard to call. CDR1 is MNHNS and CDR2 is SASEGT in the germline V gene. Trimming cost V 4 bases and J 2 bases, with 9 bases left between them. The CDR3 loop spans 14 amino acids. This CDR3 reads CASSGGNRNQPQHF. For the CDR3, the DNA is TGTGCCAGCAGTGGGGGTAATCGCAATCAGCCCCAGCATTTT.